The 10 T cell receptor beta chains in this list originate from one sample, sequenced in a study of a mutant IDH1 vaccine in newly diagnosed glioma. Time point described: week 23, last vaccination. Doses comprised 300 ug of mutant IDH1 20-mer peptide each, plus topical imiquimod. No antigen is known for these receptors. Assay used: immunoSEQ multiplex PCR; TCRdb lists only in-frame clones, some missing. Counted here are over 50,000 clones, nearly 85% occurring once; the ten biggest clones make up about an eighth. The sequencing used PBMCs, collected from a glioma patient whose treatment included an IDH1 peptide vaccine. These receptors came from a man younger than 35 with glioma.

This chain links TRBV4-2 with TRBJ2-3; 7 nucleotides agree with TRBD1. V shed 4 bases, J shed 3 bases, and the junction held 13 bases outside the gene matches. In germline, CDR1 is LGHNA, CDR2 YNFKEQ. CDR3 length: 17 amino acids. The CDR3 protein is CASSLDLPGTATDTQYF. CDR3 in DNA: TGTGCCAGCAGCCTCGATCTACCCGGGACAGCAACAGATACGCAGTATTTT.

The genes are TRBV6-1 and TRBJ1-5; 8 bases line up with TRBD1. The junction had 11 bases not matched to a gene; V was cut back by 6 bases and J by 7 bases. Germline CDR1 reads MNHNS; CDR2 reads SASEGT. The CDR3 spans 15 residues. CDR3 protein: CASSSDRALRQPQHF. CDR3 DNA sequence: TGTGCCAGCAGCTCGGACAGGGCGTTGAGACAGCCCCAGCATTTT.

This chain connects TRBV19 to TRBJ1-1; a weak D match, TRBD1 (5 bases). The CDR3 length is 15 residues. Trimming cost V 8 bases and J 3 bases, with 19 bases left between them. Germline values: CDR1 LNHDA, CDR2 SQIVND (reference sequence). The CDR3 nucleotides are TGTGCCAGTCGGGGGGGGTTCCTGGGAGACACTGAAGCTTTCTTT. This translates into CASRGGFLGDTEAFF.

The chain links TRBV7-2 to TRBJ1-1, with 8 bases fitting TRBD1. This CDR3 has 16 residues. Germline CDR1 SGHTA, CDR2 FQGNSA. J was trimmed by 5 bases and V by 5 bases; bases with no gene match: 13. The CDR3 bases are TGTGCCAGCAGCGCGCCCCGTCAGGGGGCTAGAACTGAAGCTTTCTTT. Amino acids: CASSAPRQGARTEAFF.

This sequence joins TRBV10-1 and TRBJ2-6; D ambiguous. Looked up from germline, CDR1 is WNHNN and CDR2 is SYGVQD (reference sequence). This CDR3 is 15 amino acids long. Trimming left V 5 bases short and J 5 bases short, with 13 bases between. The CDR3 bases are TGCGCCAGCAGTACCGCACAAAGTCGGGCCAACGTCCTGACTTTC. This sequence encodes CASSTAQSRANVLTF.

This chain links TRBV30 with TRBJ2-7; D unresolved. CDR3 length: 13 amino acids. Germline lookup yields CDR1 GTSNPN and CDR2 SVGIG (reference sequence). V was clipped by 0 bases and J by 3 bases, with 9 bases between them. In DNA, the CDR3 is TGTGCCTGGAGTGTCCCGGGTTTCTACGAGCAGTACTTC. This encodes CAWSVPGFYEQYF.

This chain connects TRBV19 to TRBJ1-1; TRBD1 is a possible D gene (5 bases). The CDR3 contains 13 residues. The germline V gene encodes CDR1 LNHDA and CDR2 SQIVND (reference sequence). V lost 2 bases to trimming and J lost 12 bases, with 16 bases between them. CDR3 in amino acids: CASSILPGVQSFF. The CDR3 DNA is TGTGCCAGTAGTATACTTCCGGGGGTTCAATCTTTCTTT.

This chain uses TRBV18 with TRBJ1-1; D gene ambiguous. The CDR3 extends over 14 amino acids. Germline V lookup: CDR1 KGHSH, CDR2 LQKENI. Between the trimmed V and J ends, which lost 4 bases and 1 base, there was a span of 10 bases. CDR3 loop: CASSLTGPNTEAFF. The CDR3 DNA is TGTGCCAGCTCACTAACCGGCCCGAACACTGAAGCTTTCTTT.

This chain joins TRBV14 and TRBJ1-2, with D uncertain. Trimming left V 0 bases short and J 6 bases short, with 14 bases between. Per the germline V gene, CDR1 is SGHDN and CDR2 is FVKESK. This CDR3 has 15 amino acids. CDR3 region: CASSQEGGPVNGYTF. In nucleotides, the CDR3 is TGTGCCAGCAGCCAAGAGGGAGGCCCTGTAAATGGCTACACCTTC.

The chain uses TRBV25-1 and TRBJ2-1; the match to TRBD1 covers 8 bases. This CDR3 is 16 amino acids long. The V gene's germline CDR1 is MGHDK and CDR2 SYGVNS. J gave up 3 bases and V 1 base, and 5 bases lay outside the gene matches. This CDR3 is CASSELGDRNYNEQFF. CDR3 sequence (DNA): TGTGCCAGCAGTGAATTGGGGGACAGGAACTACAATGAGCAGTTCTTC.